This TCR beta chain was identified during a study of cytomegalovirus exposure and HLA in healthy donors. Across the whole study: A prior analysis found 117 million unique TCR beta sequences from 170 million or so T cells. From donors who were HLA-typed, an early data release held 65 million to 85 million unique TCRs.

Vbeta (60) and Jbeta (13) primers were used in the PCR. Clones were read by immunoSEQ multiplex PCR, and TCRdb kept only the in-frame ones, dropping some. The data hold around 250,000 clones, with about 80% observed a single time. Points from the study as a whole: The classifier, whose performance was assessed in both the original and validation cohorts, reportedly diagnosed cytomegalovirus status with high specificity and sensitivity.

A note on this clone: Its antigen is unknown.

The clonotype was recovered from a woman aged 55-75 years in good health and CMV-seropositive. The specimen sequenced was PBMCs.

As DNA, the CDR3 is TGTGCCAGCAGCTTAAGGGGAGGCGGGAACCCCTCCTACGAGCAGTACTTC. This translates into CASSLRGGGNPSYEQYF. This chain links TRBV7-2 with TRBJ2-7; tentative D call: TRBD2 (6 bases). The CDR3 consists of 17 residues. Trimming pared 2 bases from V and 0 bases from J, leaving 17 bases between. Germline CDR1 SGHTA, CDR2 FQGNSA.